A single sample gave rise to the 25 T cell receptor beta chains below, sequenced in a study of cytomegalovirus exposure and HLA in healthy donors. PCR employed 60 Vbeta and 13 Jbeta primers. Profiling relied on immunoSEQ multiplex PCR, and the TCRdb table lists in-frame clones only, not all of them. The sample records some 120,000 clones, 65% to 75% being singletons. Sequencing was carried out using PBMCs. The receptors were sampled from a woman aged 45-59 years in good health and CMV-seropositive.

This clone showed up just a few times. This chain uses TRBV5-1 with TRBJ2-2; no clear D gene. Germline CDR1 and CDR2: SGHRS and YFSETQ. V was cut by 0 bases and J by 5 bases, with 11 bases left in between. This CDR3 has 15 amino acids. The chain's CDR3 is CASSLGALWTGELFF. CDR3 nucleotide sequence: TGCGCCAGCAGCTTGGGAGCCCTTTGGACCGGGGAGCTGTTTTTT.

The CDR3 DNA sequence: TGTGCCAGTTCCGGGACAGGGGCATACAATGAGCAGTTCTTC. Its protein is CASSGTGAYNEQFF. This rearrangement joins TRBV6-6 to TRBJ2-1; 10 bases map to TRBD1. The CDR3 runs to 14 residues. After removal of 9 bases from V and 4 bases from J, the junction contained 6 bases not matched to a gene. Germline V gives CDR1 MNHNY, CDR2 SVGAGI (reference sequence).

This clone was counted once. The genes are TRBV15 and TRBJ1-5; unclear D gene. The CDR3 has 15 amino acids. From germline, CDR1 is LNHNV and CDR2 YYDKDF (reference sequence). V was clipped by 5 bases and J by 3 bases, with 14 bases between them. In nucleotides, the CDR3 is TGTGCCACCAGCCCTGGCCGAGGGAACAATCAGCCCCAGCATTTT. It specifies CATSPGRGNNQPQHF.

The chain employs TRBV11-3 and TRBJ2-5; 10 bases match TRBD2. Judging by the DNA end, TRBJ2-7 fits better; the J call may be wrong. This CDR3 comprises 15 residues. Germline CDR1 is SGHNT and CDR2 is YENEEA. In DNA, the CDR3 is TGTGCCAGCAGCCCTCGAGCGGGGGGGTACTACGAGCAGTACTTC. This translates into CASSPRAGGYYEQYF.

The chain couples TRBV6-5 to TRBJ1-5; no reliable D call. Trimming took 0 bases from V and 15 from J, leaving 15 bases between them. Germline CDR1 MNHEY, CDR2 SVGAGI. This CDR3 comprises 13 residues. For the CDR3, the DNA is TGTGCCAGCAGTTACTCGATTCAGTCTTTACGGCATTTT. It translates to CASSYSIQSLRHF.

J is TRBJ2-7 and V is TRBV5-1, with a tentative D call TRBD1 (5 bases). The germline V and J ends were trimmed by 4 bases and 4 bases, with 18 bases remaining between them. CDR1 and CDR2 from the germline V gene are SGHRS and YFSETQ. This CDR3 is built from 15 residues. The CDR3 DNA reads TGCGCCAGCAGCACAGGACACCAAAATCCATACGAGCAGTACTTC. The encoded protein is CASSTGHQNPYEQYF.

The gene calls are TRBV7-9 and TRBJ2-3; 10 nucleotides match TRBD2. CDR3 length equals 18 residues. The germline CDR1 and CDR2 sequences are SEHNR and FQNEAQ (reference sequence). V shed 3 bases, J shed 0 bases, and the junction held 9 bases outside the gene matches. The CDR3 bases are TGTGCCAGCAGCTTTCCTAGCGGGGGAAGATCTAGCACAGATACGCAGTATTTT. Translated: CASSFPSGGRSSTDTQYF.

In this sample, this clone turned up once. The CDR3 DNA is TGTGCCAGCAGCTGGCGGGACAGGGTGTACGAGCAGTTCTTC. This codes for CASSWRDRVYEQFF. The rearrangement uses TRBV11-2 and TRBJ2-1; TRBD1 agrees at 9 bases. The CDR3 is 14 amino acids. V lost 4 bases, J lost 10 bases, and 8 bases stayed unmatched. Germline CDR1 SGHAT, CDR2 FQNNGV.

The chain is built from TRBV29-1 and TRBJ2-7, with a weak D call TRBD1 (5 bases). With 3 bases removed from V and 3 bases from J, the gap between germline ends came to 18 bases. CDR3 length: 15 residues. CDR1 is SQVTM and CDR2 is ANQGSEA in the germline V gene. CDR3 amino acids: CSVEGQGKSNYEQYF. The CDR3 nucleotides read TGCAGCGTTGAGGGTCAGGGAAAGTCGAACTACGAGCAGTACTTC.

J is TRBJ2-3 and V is TRBV11-2, with TRBD2 matching 9 bases. The germline V gene encodes CDR1 SGHAT and CDR2 FQNNGV. This CDR3 contains 16 residues. With V trimmed by 1 base and J by 4 bases, 6 bases remained unmatched. The CDR3 here is CASSLVAGGRADTQYF. Written as DNA, the CDR3 is TGTGCCAGCAGCTTAGTGGCGGGGGGGCGGGCAGATACGCAGTATTTT.

A few counts support this clone. V and J are TRBV7-2 and TRBJ2-3; maybe TRBD2 (5 bases). The V gene's germline CDR1 is SGHTA and CDR2 FQGNSA. Trimming pared 1 base from V and 6 bases from J, leaving 8 bases between. CDR3 length: 13 amino acids. This CDR3 reads CASSLEEVDTQYF. The CDR3 coding sequence is TGTGCCAGCAGCTTAGAGGAGGTGGATACGCAGTATTTT.

The rearrangement links TRBV4-1 to TRBJ1-6; 7 positions agree with TRBD1. Trimming took 1 base from V and 8 from J; bases not matched to a gene: 2. This CDR3 is built from 14 residues. Germline CDR1 is MGHRA and CDR2 is YSYEKL. For the CDR3, the DNA is TGCGCCAGCAGCCAAGGGCAGGGGGATTCACCCCTCCACTTT. It translates to CASSQGQGDSPLHF.

The CDR3 bases are TGTGCCAGCAGCTTAGAGTCAGGGCAAGAGACCCAGTACTTC. Translated: CASSLESGQETQYF. The chain uses TRBV7-2 and TRBJ2-5; the D gene is possibly TRBD1 (5 bases). The germline V and J ends were trimmed by 1 base and 2 bases, with 8 bases remaining between them. The CDR3 length is 14 residues. The germline V gene has CDR1 SGHTA and CDR2 FQGNSA.

The chain carries TRBV7-2 and TRBJ2-3, with 16 bases that match TRBD2. CDR3 size: 18 residues. Germline values: CDR1 SGHTA, CDR2 FQGNSA. Germline trimming cut 4 bases from V and 2 bases from J; bases unmatched to any gene: 6. Written as DNA, the CDR3 is TGTGCCAGCAGCTCCGGGGGACTAGCGGGGGGGTTCACAGATACGCAGTATTTT. Amino acid sequence: CASSSGGLAGGFTDTQYF.

The rearrangement links TRBV6-5 to TRBJ2-2; the D is unclear. CDR1 and CDR2 from the germline V gene are MNHEY and SVGAGI. The ends were cut back, 2 bases at V and 0 bases at J, with 7 bases in the middle. The CDR3 has 15 amino acids. The CDR3 protein is CASSYEVTNTGELFF. The CDR3 DNA sequence: TGTGCCAGCAGTTACGAGGTGACGAACACCGGGGAGCTGTTTTTT.

The chain combines TRBV12-5 with TRBJ2-7; TRBD2 agrees at 9 bases. The V gene end was trimmed by 10 bases and the J gene end by 4 bases; junction bases not matched to a gene: 8. From germline, CDR1 is LGHNT and CDR2 FRNRAP. CDR3 length: 13 amino acids. The CDR3 is CATKTAGGYEQYF. CDR3 bases: TGTGCTACCAAGACAGCGGGAGGTTACGAGCAGTACTTC.

The chain joins TRBV29-1 to TRBJ2-2; D is perhaps TRBD2 (5 bases). Between the trimmed V and J ends, which lost 2 bases and 4 bases, there was a span of 11 bases. CDR1 is SQVTM, CDR2 ANQGSEA, per germline. This CDR3 region has 14 residues. In DNA, the CDR3 is TGCAGCGTTGAACTACCGAGGGCCACCGGGGAGCTGTTTTTT. It is translated as CSVELPRATGELFF.

This sequence joins TRBV22-1 and TRBJ2-5; the D call in the table, TRBD2, was not verified against the DNA. TRBV22-1 is a known pseudogene. The CDR3 extends over 14 amino acids. Here the CDR3 reads CPGSSLAGEETQYF. In nucleotides, the CDR3 is TGTCCTGGGAGCTCGCTAGCGGGGGAAGAGACCCAGTACTTC.

The CDR3 DNA reads as TGTGCCAGCAGTTACCGGAGGACCGGGGAGCTGTTTTTT. This gives the protein CASSYRRTGELFF. The chain is built from TRBV6-6 and TRBJ2-2; the D gene is possibly TRBD2 (5 bases). This CDR3 contains 13 residues. Trimming stripped 2 bases from V and 5 bases from J, with 6 bases between. From germline, CDR1 is MNHNY and CDR2 SVGAGI (reference sequence).

As DNA, the CDR3 is TGTGCCACCAGCAGAGAGACAGGGGCGACCGAGCAGTACTTC. Protein sequence: CATSRETGATEQYF. The chain combines TRBV15 with TRBJ2-7; the match to TRBD1 covers 8 bases. CDR1 LNHNV and CDR2 YYDKDF come from the germline V gene (reference sequence). V dropped 0 bases and J dropped 6; count of bases not matched to a gene: 4. The CDR3 has 14 amino acids.

The V gene is TRBV5-4, the J gene TRBJ2-7, with TRBD1 matching over 9 bases. Trimming cost V 4 bases and J 5 bases; bases outside gene matches: 7. CDR3 length: 14 residues. Germline CDR1 is SGHNT and CDR2 is YYREEE (reference sequence). CDR3 nucleotide sequence: TGTGCCAGCAGCCTACAGGGGGCGAGGGACGAGCAGTACTTC. Translation gives CASSLQGARDEQYF. Drawing the rest from reference TRBV5-4 and TRBJ2-7, the complete variable domain is ETGVTQSPTHLIKTRGQQVTLRCSSQSGHNTVSWYQQALGQGPQFIFQYYREEENGRGNFPPRFSGLQFPNYSSELNVNALELDDSALYLCASSLQGARDEQYFGPGTRLTVT.

J is TRBJ2-5 and V is TRBV9; maybe TRBD2 (6 bases). Germline-derived CDR1 and CDR2 are SGDLS and YYNGEE. The V gene lost 4 bases and the J gene lost 5 bases, with 15 bases spanning the gap. This CDR3 is 14 amino acids long. CDR3: CASSPHGGEETQYF. In nucleotides, the CDR3 is TGTGCCAGCAGCCCCCACGGGGGAGAGGAGACCCAGTACTTC.

A single count supports this clone. The chain couples TRBV7-2 to TRBJ1-1; D unclear. The CDR3 runs 14 residues. V gave up 5 bases and J gave up 1 base, with 11 bases separating them. CDR1 SGHTA and CDR2 FQGNSA come from the germline V gene. The CDR3 is CASSPREGNTEAFF. CDR3 DNA: TGTGCCAGCAGCCCCCGCGAGGGGAACACTGAAGCTTTCTTT. The full variable domain, with the rest looked up from reference TRBV7-2 and TRBJ1-1, is GAGVSQSPSNKVTEKGKDVELRCDPISGHTALYWYRQSLGQGLEFLIYFQGNSAPDKSGLPSDRFSAERTGGSVSTLTIQRTQQEDSAVYLCASSPREGNTEAFFGQGTRLTVV.

The count of this clone is one. This chain connects TRBV18 to TRBJ1-1; D uncertain. Trimming left V 2 bases short and J 1 base short, with 14 bases between. CDR3 length equals 16 residues. CDR1 KGHSH and CDR2 LQKENI come from the germline V gene. This CDR3 is CASSPATGARNTEAFF. The CDR3 nucleotides read TGTGCCAGCTCACCAGCTACGGGAGCAAGGAACACTGAAGCTTTCTTT.

The rearrangement joins TRBV2 to TRBJ1-5, with no clear D. CDR1 and CDR2 from the germline V gene are SNHLY and FYNNEI. The V end lost 7 bases, the J end lost 1 base, and 11 bases lay between the germline ends. The CDR3 runs to 14 residues. The CDR3 nucleotides are TGTGCCAGCAAATCGGCGGGAAGCAATCAGCCCCAGCATTTT. Translation gives CASKSAGSNQPQHF.